A selection of T cell receptor beta chains follows, all from one sample in a study of shared clonotypes between healthy human individuals. Profiled with immunoSEQ multiplex PCR; TCRdb holds only in-frame clones, not every one. Of about a million clones detected, approximately 75% appear once; the ten largest clones hold roughly 0.82%. Sequences were obtained from memory CD4+ T cells from PBMCs. The receptors were gathered from a man aged 18 to 35 in good health. Some clones in this sample may be carry-over from other donors' samples. Each CDR3 is given with its conserved first and last residue. The D gene is left open where the match is weak. Size is omitted from some rows. Given values are once, few, many or a class for expanded clones.

CDR3aa	CDR3nt	len	v_gene	d_gene	abundance	j_gene
CASSWTPGLLDEQFF	TGTGCCAGCAGCTGGACACCGGGACTCTTAGATGAGCAGTTCTTC	15	TRBV7-3	.	.	TRBJ2-1
CASSLGLLAGAHEQYF	TGCGCCAGCAGCTTGGGCTTACTAGCGGGAGCCCACGAGCAGTACTTC	16	TRBV5-1	TRBD2	.	TRBJ2-7
CASSPSTSGSYEQYF	TGCGCCAGCAGCCCATCGACTAGCGGGAGCTACGAGCAGTACTTC	15	TRBV5-1	TRBD2	.	TRBJ2-7
CASSPRLAGGTYNEQFF	TGTGCCAGCAGCCCCCGATTAGCGGGAGGAACCTACAATGAGCAGTTCTTC	17	TRBV9	TRBD2	few	TRBJ2-1
CASSPGATTTEEGSYEQYF	TGTGCCAGCAGCCCAGGGGCCACTACGACAGAAGAGGGCTCCTACGAGCAGTACTTC	19	TRBV7-3	.	.	TRBJ2-7
CASSLGTRNEKLFF	TGTGCCAGCAGCTTGGGGACAAGGAATGAAAAACTGTTTTTT	14	TRBV11-2	.	.	TRBJ1-4
CASSSVRDRNYGYTF	TGTGCCAGCAGCTCGGTCCGGGACAGGAACTATGGCTACACCTTC	15	TRBV28	TRBD1	few	TRBJ1-2
CASSPPSGQGQETQYF	TGTGCCAGCTCACCACCGTCAGGACAGGGGCAAGAGACCCAGTACTTC	16	TRBV18	TRBD1	.	TRBJ2-5
CASMGPPPTYEQYF	TGTGCCAGTATGGGACCACCTCCAACCTACGAGCAGTACTTC	14	TRBV19	.	few	TRBJ2-7
CSVAPGSETQYF	TGCAGCGTTGCTCCAGGCTCAGAGACCCAGTACTTC	12	TRBV29-1	.	.	TRBJ2-5
CASSVLSGRGTDTQYF	TGTGCCAGCAGCGTACTTAGCGGGAGGGGCACAGATACGCAGTATTTT	16	TRBV9	TRBD2	.	TRBJ2-3
CASSLQLNTEAFF	TGCGCCAGCAGCCTCCAGTTGAACACTGAAGCTTTCTTT	13	TRBV5-1	.	.	TRBJ1-1
CASSVTPQNNEQFF	TGTGCCAGCAGCGTAACCCCCCAAAACAATGAGCAGTTCTTC	14	TRBV9	.	.	TRBJ2-1
CAWSALTGLSYEQYF	TGTGCCTGGAGTGCCCTTACCGGGTTGAGCTACGAGCAGTACTTC	15	TRBV30	.	.	TRBJ2-7
CASSLTDGYEQYF	TGTGCCAGCAGCTTAACGGATGGGTACGAGCAGTACTTC	13	TRBV7-3	.	.	TRBJ2-7
CASSPPSLRSQHF	TGTGCCAGCTCACCCCCCTCCCTCAGGTCCCAGCATTTT	13	TRBV18	.	.	TRBJ1-5
CASSVPTAGNTIYF	TGTGCCAGCAGCGTCCCGACAGCCGGAAACACCATATATTTT	14	TRBV9	.	.	TRBJ1-3
CASSAQENEKLFF	TGTGCCAGCAGCGCGCAGGAAAATGAAAAACTGTTTTTT	13	TRBV9	.	once	TRBJ1-4
CASSFSRTGGEKLFF	TGCGCCAGCAGCTTTTCCCGGACAGGGGGGGAAAAACTGTTTTTT	15	TRBV5-1	TRBD1	.	TRBJ1-4
CASSQAPGTANQPQHF	TGCGCCAGCAGCCAAGCTCCCGGGACAGCCAATCAGCCCCAGCATTTT	16	TRBV4-1	TRBD1	.	TRBJ1-5
CASGTGVSYEQYF	TGTGCCAGCGGGACAGGGGTGTCCTACGAGCAGTACTTC	13	TRBV6-1	TRBD1	.	TRBJ2-7
CASSPGQGFNQPQHF	TGCGCCAGCAGCCCCGGACAGGGGTTCAATCAGCCCCAGCATTTT	15	TRBV5-1	TRBD1	.	TRBJ1-5
CASSLGLPGDEQFF	TGTGCCAGCAGCTTAGGGCTCCCGGGCGATGAGCAGTTCTTC	14	TRBV11-3	.	.	TRBJ2-1
CSVSGGVSYNEQFF	TGCAGCGTGAGCGGGGGGGTGTCCTACAATGAGCAGTTCTTC	14	TRBV29-1	TRBD2	once	TRBJ2-1
CASSGQPQDGELFF	TGTGCCAGCAGTGGGCAGCCCCAGGACGGGGAGCTGTTTTTT	14	TRBV9	.	.	TRBJ2-2
CASSASVTYEQYF	TGTGCCAGCAGCGCCTCAGTAACCTACGAGCAGTACTTC	13	TRBV28	.	.	TRBJ2-7
CASSLWGLNYGYTF	TGTGCCAGCAGCTTATGGGGACTTAACTATGGCTACACCTTC	14	TRBV7-8	.	.	TRBJ1-2
CASSHGTATYEQYF	TGCGCCAGCAGCCACGGGACAGCCACCTACGAGCAGTACTTC	14	TRBV5-1	TRBD1	.	TRBJ2-7
CAISTSGSTDTQYF	TGTGCCATCAGCACTAGCGGGAGCACAGATACGCAGTATTTT	14	TRBV10-3	TRBD2	.	TRBJ2-3
CASIRLAGSYNEQFF	TGCGCCAGCATTCGGCTAGCGGGCTCCTACAATGAGCAGTTCTTC	15	TRBV5-1	TRBD2	.	TRBJ2-1
CASSPTEAASGANVLTF	TGCGCCAGCAGCCCTACAGAAGCAGCGTCTGGGGCCAACGTCCTGACTTTC	17	TRBV5-1	.	.	TRBJ2-6
CARRDGGNTIYF	TGTGCCAGAAGGGACGGTGGAAACACCATATATTTT	12	TRBV5-3	.	.	TRBJ1-3
CASSPLSRGGSYEQYF	TGTGCCAGCAGCCCTTTGTCTAGGGGGGGCTCCTACGAGCAGTACTTC	16	TRBV7-2	.	.	TRBJ2-7
CASSLRQGAPEQYF	TGTGCCAGCAGCTTGCGACAGGGAGCCCCTGAGCAGTACTTC	14	TRBV7-9	TRBD1	.	TRBJ2-7
CASIQVLNTEAFF	TGTGCCAGCATTCAGGTACTGAACACTGAAGCTTTCTTT	13	TRBV6-1	.	.	TRBJ1-1
CASSLALAGGQETQYF	TGTGCCAGCAGCTTGGCCCTAGCGGGAGGGCAAGAGACCCAGTACTTC	16	TRBV5-4	TRBD2	.	TRBJ2-5
CASSLAVDSEQFF	TGTGCCAGCAGCTTGGCAGTAGACTCTGAGCAGTTCTTC	13	TRBV7-3	.	.	TRBJ2-1
CASSSLGLAGGSYF	TGTGCCAGCAGCTCCTTGGGACTAGCGGGAGGGTCGTATTTT	14	TRBV7-2	TRBD2	.	TRBJ2-3
CASSNEETQYF	TGTGCCAGTTCGAATGAGGAGACCCAGTACTTC	11	TRBV28	.	.	TRBJ2-5
CASSRRGDNQPQHF	TGTGCCAGCAGTCGAAGGGGTGACAATCAGCCCCAGCATTTT	14	TRBV28	.	.	TRBJ1-5
CASSLAGSYNEQFF	TGTGCCAGCTCACTCGCAGGGAGCTACAATGAGCAGTTCTTC	14	TRBV18	.	.	TRBJ2-1
CASSPDGSPDYEQYF	TGTGCCAGCAGCCCAGATGGTTCACCCGACTACGAGCAGTACTTC	15	TRBV11-1	.	.	TRBJ2-7
CASSPRRLEQFF	TGTGCCAGCAGCCCCCGACGGCTCGAGCAGTTCTTC	12	TRBV28	.	.	TRBJ2-1
CASSLGGRGAYEQYF	TGTGCCAGCAGCTTGGGGGGGCGGGGTGCCTACGAGCAGTACTTC	15	TRBV5-4	.	once	TRBJ2-7
CAIRPADRGDEQYF	TGTGCCATCAGACCCGCGGACAGGGGCGACGAGCAGTACTTC	14	TRBV10-3	TRBD1	.	TRBJ2-7
CASREGDRGIHSNQPQHF	TGTGCCAGCAGGGAAGGCGACAGGGGGATCCATAGCAATCAGCCCCAGCATTTT	18	TRBV6-1	TRBD1	.	TRBJ1-5
CASSSGGGTQETQYF	TGTGCCAGCAGCTCCGGTGGGGGGACCCAAGAGACCCAGTACTTC	15	TRBV2	.	.	TRBJ2-5
CAAGLAGGYEQYF	TGTGCCGCAGGACTAGCGGGAGGGTACGAGCAGTACTTC	13	TRBV2	TRBD2	once	TRBJ2-7
CASSYGNRGEKLFF	TGTGCCAGCAGTTACGGGAACCGGGGTGAAAAACTGTTTTTT	14	TRBV6-5	.	.	TRBJ1-4
CASATRGQGNTEAFF	TGTGCCAGCGCAACTAGGGGACAGGGGAACACTGAAGCTTTCTTT	15	TRBV6-5	TRBD1	.	TRBJ1-1